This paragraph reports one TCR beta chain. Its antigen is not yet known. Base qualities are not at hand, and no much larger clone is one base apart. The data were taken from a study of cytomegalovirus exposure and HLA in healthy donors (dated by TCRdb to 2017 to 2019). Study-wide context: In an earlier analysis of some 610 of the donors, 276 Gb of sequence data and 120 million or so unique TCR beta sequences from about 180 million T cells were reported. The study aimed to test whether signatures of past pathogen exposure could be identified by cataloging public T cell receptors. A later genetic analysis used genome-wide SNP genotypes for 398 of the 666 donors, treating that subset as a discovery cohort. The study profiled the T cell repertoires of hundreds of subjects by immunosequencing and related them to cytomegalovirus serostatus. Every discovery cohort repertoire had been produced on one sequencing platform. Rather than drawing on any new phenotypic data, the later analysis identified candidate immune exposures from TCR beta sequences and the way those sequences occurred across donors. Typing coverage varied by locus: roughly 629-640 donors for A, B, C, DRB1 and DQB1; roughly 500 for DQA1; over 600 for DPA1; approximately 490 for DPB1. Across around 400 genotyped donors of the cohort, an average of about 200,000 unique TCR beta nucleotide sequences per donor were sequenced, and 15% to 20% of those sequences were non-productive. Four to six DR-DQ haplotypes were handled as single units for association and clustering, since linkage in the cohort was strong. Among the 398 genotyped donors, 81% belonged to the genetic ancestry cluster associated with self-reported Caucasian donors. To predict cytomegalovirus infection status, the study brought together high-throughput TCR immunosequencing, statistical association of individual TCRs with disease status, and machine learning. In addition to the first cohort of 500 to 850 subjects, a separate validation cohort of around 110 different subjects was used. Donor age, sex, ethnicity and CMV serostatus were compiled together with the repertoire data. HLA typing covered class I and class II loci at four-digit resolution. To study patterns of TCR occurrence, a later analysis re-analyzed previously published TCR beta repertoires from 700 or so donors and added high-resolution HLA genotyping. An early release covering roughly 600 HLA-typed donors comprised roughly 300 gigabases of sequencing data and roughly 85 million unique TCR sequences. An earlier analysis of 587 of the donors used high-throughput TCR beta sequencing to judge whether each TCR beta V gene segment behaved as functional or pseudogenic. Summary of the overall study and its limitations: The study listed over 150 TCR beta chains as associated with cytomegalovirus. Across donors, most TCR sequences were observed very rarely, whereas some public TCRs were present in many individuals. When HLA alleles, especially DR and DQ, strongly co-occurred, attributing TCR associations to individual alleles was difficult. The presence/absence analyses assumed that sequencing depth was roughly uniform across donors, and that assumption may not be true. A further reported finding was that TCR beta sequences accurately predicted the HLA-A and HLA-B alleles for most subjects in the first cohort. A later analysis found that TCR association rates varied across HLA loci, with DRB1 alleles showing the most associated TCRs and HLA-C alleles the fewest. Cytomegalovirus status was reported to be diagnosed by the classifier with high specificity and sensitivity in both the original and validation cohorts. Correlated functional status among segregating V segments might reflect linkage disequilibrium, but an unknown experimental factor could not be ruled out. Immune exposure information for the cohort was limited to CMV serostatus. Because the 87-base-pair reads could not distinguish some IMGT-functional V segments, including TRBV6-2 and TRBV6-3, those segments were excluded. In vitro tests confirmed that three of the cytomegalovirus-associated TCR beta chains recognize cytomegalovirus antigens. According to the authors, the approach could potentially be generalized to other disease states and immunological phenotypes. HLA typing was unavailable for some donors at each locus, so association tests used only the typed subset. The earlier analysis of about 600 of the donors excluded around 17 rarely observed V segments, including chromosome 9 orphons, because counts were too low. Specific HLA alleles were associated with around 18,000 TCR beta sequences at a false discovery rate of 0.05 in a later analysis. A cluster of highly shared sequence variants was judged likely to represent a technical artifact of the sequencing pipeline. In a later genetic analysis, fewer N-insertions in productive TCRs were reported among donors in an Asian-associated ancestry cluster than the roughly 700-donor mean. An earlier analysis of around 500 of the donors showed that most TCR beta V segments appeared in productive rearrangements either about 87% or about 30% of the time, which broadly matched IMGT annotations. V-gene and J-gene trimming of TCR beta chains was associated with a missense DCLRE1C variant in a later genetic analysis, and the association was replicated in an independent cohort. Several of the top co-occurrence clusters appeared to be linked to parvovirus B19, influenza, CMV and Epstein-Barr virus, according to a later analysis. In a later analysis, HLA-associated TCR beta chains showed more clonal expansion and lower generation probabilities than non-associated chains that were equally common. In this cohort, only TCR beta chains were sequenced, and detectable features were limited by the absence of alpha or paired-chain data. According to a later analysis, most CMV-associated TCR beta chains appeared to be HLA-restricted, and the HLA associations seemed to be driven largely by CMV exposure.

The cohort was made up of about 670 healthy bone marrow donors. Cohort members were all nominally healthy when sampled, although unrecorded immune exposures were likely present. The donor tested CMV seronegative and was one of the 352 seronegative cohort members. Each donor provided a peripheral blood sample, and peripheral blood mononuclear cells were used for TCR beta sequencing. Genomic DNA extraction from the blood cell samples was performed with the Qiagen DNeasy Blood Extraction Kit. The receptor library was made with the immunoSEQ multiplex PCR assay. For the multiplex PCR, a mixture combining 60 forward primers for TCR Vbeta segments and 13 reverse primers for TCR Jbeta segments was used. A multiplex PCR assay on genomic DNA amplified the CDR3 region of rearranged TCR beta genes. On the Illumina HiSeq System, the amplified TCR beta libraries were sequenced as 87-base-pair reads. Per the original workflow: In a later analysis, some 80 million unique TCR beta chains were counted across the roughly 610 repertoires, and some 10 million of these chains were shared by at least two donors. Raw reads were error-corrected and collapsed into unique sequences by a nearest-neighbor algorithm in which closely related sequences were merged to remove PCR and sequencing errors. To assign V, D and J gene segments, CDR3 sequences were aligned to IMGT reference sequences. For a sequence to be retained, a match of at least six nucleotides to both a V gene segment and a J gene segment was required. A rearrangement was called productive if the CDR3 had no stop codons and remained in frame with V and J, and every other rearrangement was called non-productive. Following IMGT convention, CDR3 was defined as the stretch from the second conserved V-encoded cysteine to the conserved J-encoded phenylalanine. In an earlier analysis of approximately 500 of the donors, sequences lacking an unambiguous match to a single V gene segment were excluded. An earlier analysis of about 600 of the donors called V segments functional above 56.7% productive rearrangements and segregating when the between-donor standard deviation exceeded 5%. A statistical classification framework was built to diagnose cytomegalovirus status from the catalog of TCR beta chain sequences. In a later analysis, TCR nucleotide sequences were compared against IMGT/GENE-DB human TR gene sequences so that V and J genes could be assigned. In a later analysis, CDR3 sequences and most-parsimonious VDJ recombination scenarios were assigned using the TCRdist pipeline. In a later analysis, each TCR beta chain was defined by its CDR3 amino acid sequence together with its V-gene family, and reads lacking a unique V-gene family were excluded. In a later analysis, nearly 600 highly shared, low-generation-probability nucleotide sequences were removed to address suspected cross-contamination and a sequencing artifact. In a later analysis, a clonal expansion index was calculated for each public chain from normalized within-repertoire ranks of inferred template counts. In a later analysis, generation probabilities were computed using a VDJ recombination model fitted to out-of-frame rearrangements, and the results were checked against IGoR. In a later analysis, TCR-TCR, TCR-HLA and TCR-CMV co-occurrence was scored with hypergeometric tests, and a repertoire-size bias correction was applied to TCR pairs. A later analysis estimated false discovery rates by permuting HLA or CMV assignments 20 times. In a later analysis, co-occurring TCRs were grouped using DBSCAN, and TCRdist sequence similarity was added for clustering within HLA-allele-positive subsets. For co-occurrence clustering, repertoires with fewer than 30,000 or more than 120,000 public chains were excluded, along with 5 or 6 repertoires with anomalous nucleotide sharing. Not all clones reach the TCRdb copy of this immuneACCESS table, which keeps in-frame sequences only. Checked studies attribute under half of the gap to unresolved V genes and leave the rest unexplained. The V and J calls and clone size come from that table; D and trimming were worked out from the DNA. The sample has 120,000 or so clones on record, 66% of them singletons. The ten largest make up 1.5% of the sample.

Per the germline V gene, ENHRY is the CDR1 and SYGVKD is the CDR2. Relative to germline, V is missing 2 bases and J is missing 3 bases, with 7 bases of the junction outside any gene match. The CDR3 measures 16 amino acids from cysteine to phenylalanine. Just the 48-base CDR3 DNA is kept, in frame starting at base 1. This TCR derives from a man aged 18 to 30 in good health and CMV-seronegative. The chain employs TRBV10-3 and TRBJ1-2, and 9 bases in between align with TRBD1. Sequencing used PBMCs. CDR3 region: CAISEGTGKGDYGYTF. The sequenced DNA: TGTGCCATCAGTGAGGGGACAGGGAAAGGGGACTATGGCTACACCTTC.